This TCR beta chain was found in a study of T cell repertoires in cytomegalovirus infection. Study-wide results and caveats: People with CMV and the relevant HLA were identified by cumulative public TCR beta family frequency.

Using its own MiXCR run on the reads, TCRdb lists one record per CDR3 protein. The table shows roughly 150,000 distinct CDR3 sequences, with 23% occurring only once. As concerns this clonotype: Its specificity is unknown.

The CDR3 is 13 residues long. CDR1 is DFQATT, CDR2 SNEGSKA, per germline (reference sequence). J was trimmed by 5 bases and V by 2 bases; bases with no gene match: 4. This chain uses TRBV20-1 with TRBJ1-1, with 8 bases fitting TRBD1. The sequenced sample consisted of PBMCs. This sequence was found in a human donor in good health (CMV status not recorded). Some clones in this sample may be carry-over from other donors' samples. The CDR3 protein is CSARLDRVTEAFF. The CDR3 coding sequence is TGCAGTGCTAGACTGGACAGGGTAACTGAAGCTTTCTTT.